The rows below give T cell receptor beta chains drawn from one sample of a study of cytomegalovirus exposure and HLA in healthy donors. Profiled with immunoSEQ multiplex PCR; TCRdb holds only in-frame clones, not every one. Here the sample spans roughly 110,000 clones, around three quarters being singletons. Material: PBMCs. These receptors were collected from a boy aged 10-17 years in good health and CMV-seronegative. The CDR3 runs from the conserved cysteine through the conserved F or W. The D gene is left open where the match is weak. Rows give clone size only sometimes, using once, few, many, or a class for an expanded clone.

clone_size	v_call	j_call	d_call	cdr3_nt	cdr3_aa
-	TRBV30	TRBJ2-1	-	TGTGCCTGGAGGGACTTTAGCGGCGAGCAGTTCTTC	CAWRDFSGEQFF
few	TRBV6-1	TRBJ2-7	TRBD2	TGTGCCAGCAGTGAAGGGACTAGCGGGAGCTACGAGCAGTACTTC	CASSEGTSGSYEQYF
-	TRBV27	TRBJ1-1	TRBD1	TGTGCCAGCAGGACAGGGCCCACTGAAGCTTTCTTT	CASRTGPTEAFF
-	TRBV30	TRBJ2-2	-	TGTGCCTGGAGTGTAGCCAGGGTCGACACCGGGGAGCTGTTTTTT	CAWSVARVDTGELFF
-	TRBV30	TRBJ1-3	-	TGTGCCTGGAGTGATAACTGGGGAAACACCATATATTTT	CAWSDNWGNTIYF
-	TRBV5-8	TRBJ2-7	TRBD2	TGTGCCAGCAGCCCCGGCGGGAGCTACGAGCAGTACTTC	CASSPGGSYEQYF
-	TRBV25-1	TRBJ1-5	TRBD1	TGTGCCAGCAGTCCCCCGGGGACAGGCTCCCTAGCAGCCCAGCATTTT	CASSPPGTGSLAAQHF
-	TRBV28	TRBJ2-1	-	TGTGCCAGCAGTTTCGTTTACAATGAGCAGTTCTTC	CASSFVYNEQFF
-	TRBV2	TRBJ2-3	TRBD2	TGTGCCAGCAGCAGACTAGCGGGAGATGATACGCAGTATTTT	CASSRLAGDDTQYF
-	TRBV11-2	TRBJ2-3	-	TGTGCCAGCAGCTTAGGGCCCGCGGTAGATACGCAGTATTTT	CASSLGPAVDTQYF
-	TRBV25-1	TRBJ1-4	TRBD1	TGTGCCAGCAGTGAATTTCGGACAGGGTTCGAAAAACTGTTTTTT	CASSEFRTGFEKLFF
-	TRBV5-5	TRBJ1-1	-	TGTGCCAGCAGCTTGGGAGTGAACACTGAAGCTTTCTTT	CASSLGVNTEAFF
-	TRBV4-2	TRBJ1-3	-	TGTGCCAGCAGCCCACCCTCAATCAGGGGAACTGGAAACACCATATATTTT	CASSPPSIRGTGNTIYF
-	TRBV7-3	TRBJ1-2	TRBD1	TGTGCCAGCAGCACACGACAGGGGGCTAACTATGGCTACACCTTC	CASSTRQGANYGYTF
once	TRBV29-1	TRBJ2-3	TRBD2	TGCAGCGTTGCGAGACTAGCGGGGGGGGATACAGATACGCAGTATTTT	CSVARLAGGDTDTQYF
-	TRBV19	TRBJ2-1	TRBD1	TGTGCCACCTGGGACAGTTGGAGTGAGCAGTTCTTC	CATWDSWSEQFF
once	TRBV27	TRBJ1-1	TRBD1	TGTGCCGTACTCCCGGGACAGGGGACGGGGAACACTGAAGCTTTCTTT	CAVLPGQGTGNTEAFF
-	TRBV19	TRBJ1-6	-	TGTGCCAGTAGTATCGGGTCCGGTAGGCCCCTCCACTTT	CASSIGSGRPLHF
-	TRBV10-3	TRBJ1-1	TRBD1	TGTGCCATCCGGGAGGGGGCGTCGAACACTGAAGCTTTCTTT	CAIREGASNTEAFF
-	TRBV10-3	TRBJ2-7	TRBD1	TGTGCCATCAAGGACAGGGGGTTCGACGAGCAGTACTTC	CAIKDRGFDEQYF
-	TRBV2	TRBJ1-5	-	TGTGCCAGCAGTCTGACGGGGTTCGGCAATCAGCCCCAGCATTTT	CASSLTGFGNQPQHF
-	TRBV14	TRBJ2-1	TRBD2	TGTGCCAGCAGCTCACTAGCGGGAGGGTACCATGAGCAGTTCTTC	CASSSLAGGYHEQFF
-	TRBV6-4	TRBJ2-1	TRBD1	TGTGCCAGCAGCGGGGAGACAGGGGGCGCGGTCCATGAGCAGTTCTTC	CASSGETGGAVHEQFF
few	TRBV2	TRBJ1-2	TRBD1	TGTGCCGACAAGGGACCGTTAGGGGGCGACTATGGCTACACCTTC	CADKGPLGGDYGYTF
-	TRBV7-2	TRBJ2-1	-	TGTGCCAGCAGCTTAATAGTTGAGCAGTTCTTC	CASSLIVEQFF
-	TRBV30	TRBJ1-1	-	TGTGCCTGGAGTGTACGACTGGACACTGAAGCTTTCTTT	CAWSVRLDTEAFF
-	TRBV11-2	TRBJ2-7	TRBD1	TGTGCCAGCCGCCGGCCGGGGCAGGGGGTCTACGAGCAGTACTTC	CASRRPGQGVYEQYF
-	TRBV7-3	TRBJ2-3	TRBD1	TGTGCCAGCAGCCTCAGGACAGGGATCACAGATACGCAGTATTTT	CASSLRTGITDTQYF
-	TRBV28	TRBJ2-7	-	TGTGCCAGCAGTTTGGGCAGGGGCGAGCAGTACTTC	CASSLGRGEQYF
-	TRBV5-6	TRBJ2-7	TRBD2	TGTGCCAGCAGCTTGGCCTTTCTAGCGGGAGTTGTTTCCTACGAGCAGTACTTC	CASSLAFLAGVVSYEQYF
once	TRBV27	TRBJ2-7	TRBD1	TGTGCCAGCAGGCCGGGACAGGACACGAACGAGCAGTACTTC	CASRPGQDTNEQYF
-	TRBV5-6	TRBJ1-5	-	TGTGCCAGCAGCGTGGGACGGAGGGGCAATCAGCCCCAGCATTTT	CASSVGRRGNQPQHF
-	TRBV7-2	TRBJ2-7	TRBD1	TGTGCCAGCAGCGAACCGGGACAGGGCTACGAGCAGTACTTC	CASSEPGQGYEQYF
many	TRBV4-3	TRBJ2-3	TRBD2	TGCGCCAGCAGCCAAGATCTAGCGGGGGGGCCAGATACGCAGTATTTT	CASSQDLAGGPDTQYF
few	TRBV29-1	TRBJ2-3	TRBD1	TGCAGCGTGGACAGGGGGCTACCAGATACGCAGTATTTT	CSVDRGLPDTQYF